This T cell receptor beta chain was found in a study of shared clonotypes between healthy human individuals. Study findings and constraints: Naive subsets usually exceeded memory subsets in estimated richness.

CDR3 size: 17 residues. J lost 4 bases, V lost 2 bases, and 13 bases had no gene match. CDR1 and CDR2 from the germline V gene are LGHNA and YSLEER. This clone came up once. Its antigen remains unidentified. Each PCR replicate from the sorted subsets contained 150 to 250 ng DNA, which is about 30,000 T cell genomes. Measured with immunoSEQ multiplex PCR; TCRdb has only the in-frame clones, and not every one. This table holds millions of clones, about 95% found once. The TCR was taken from a man aged 18 to 29 in good health. This chain connects TRBV4-3 to TRBJ1-2; TRBD1 agrees at 7 bases. The source material was naive CD4+ T cells sorted from blood. Noted subset: CD45RA+ positively selected. The CDR3 loop is CASSQSARDSLFYGYTF. The DNA of the CDR3 is TGCGCCAGCAGCCAATCAGCCCGGGACAGTCTATTCTATGGCTACACCTTC.